The 16 T cell receptor beta chains reported below all come from one sample, sequenced in a study of blood T cell repertoires in COVID-19. Some clones are missing from TCRdb's copy, which holds only in-frame ones; the method was immunoSEQ multiplex PCR. The profile shows 200,000 to 250,000 clones, about 90% of them singletons. Material: PBMCs or T cells enriched from blood (not recorded which). The origin of the receptors is a man aged 30-40 years who had recovered from COVID-19.

V is TRBV4-1 and J is TRBJ2-7; no definite D call. This CDR3 has 15 residues. The germline V and J ends were trimmed by 0 bases and 0 bases, with 9 bases remaining between them. The germline V gene encodes CDR1 MGHRA and CDR2 YSYEKL. This CDR3 is CASSQEKHPSYEQYF. CDR3 DNA sequence: TGCGCCAGCAGCCAAGAGAAGCACCCCTCCTACGAGCAGTACTTC.

CDR3 nucleotide sequence: TGTGCCAGCTCGAAGGCGAGGGGACTATCCGCCTACAATGAGCAGTTCTTC. Its translation: CASSKARGLSAYNEQFF. The gene calls are TRBV18 and TRBJ2-1, with 7 bases identical to TRBD2. Germline V gene lookup returns CDR1 KGHSH and CDR2 LQKENI. V shed 6 bases and J 2 bases; nucleotides not matched to a gene: 13. The CDR3 runs to 17 residues.

This chain connects TRBV6-5 to TRBJ1-2, with a tentative D call TRBD1 (6 bases). Germline V gene lookup returns CDR1 MNHEY and CDR2 SVGAGI. The CDR3 sequence is 15 residues long. V lost 6 bases, J lost 5 bases, and 19 bases lay in between. The CDR3 spells CASSWIRGIGYGYTF. The CDR3 DNA reads as TGTGCCAGCAGCTGGATCAGGGGTATAGGATATGGCTACACCTTC.

The V and J genes are TRBV2 and TRBJ1-2; 9 bases are shared with TRBD1. Germline V gene lookup returns CDR1 SNHLY and CDR2 FYNNEI. This CDR3 has 12 amino acids. Trimming took 5 bases from V and 7 from J; bases not matched to a gene: 2. The CDR3 DNA is TGTGCCAGCAGTTTGACAGGGGGTGGCTACACCTTC. This sequence encodes CASSLTGGGYTF.

V usage is TRBV15 and J usage is TRBJ2-5; TRBD2 is a possible D gene (6 bases). This CDR3 is built from 12 residues. Germline V lookup: CDR1 LNHNV, CDR2 YYDKDF (reference sequence). V was cut by 6 bases and J by 4 bases, with 9 bases left in between. This CDR3 reads CATRNGGETQYF. The CDR3 coding sequence is TGTGCCACCAGAAACGGGGGAGAGACCCAGTACTTC. The full variable domain, its missing parts supplied by reference TRBV15 and TRBJ2-5, is DAMVIQNPRYQVTQFGKPVTLSCSQTLNHNVMYWYQQKSSQAPKLLFHYYDKDFNNEADTPDNFQSRRPNTSFCFLDIRSPGLGDTAMYLCATRNGGETQYFGPGTRLLVL.

The chain has TRBV19 and TRBJ2-7, with D tentatively TRBD2 (6 bases). The CDR3 has 15 amino acids. CDR1 is LNHDA and CDR2 is SQIVND in the germline V gene (reference sequence). V was trimmed by 5 bases and J by 2 bases, leaving 16 bases between them. CDR3 sequence: CASSLSLASAYEQYF. The CDR3 coding sequence is TGTGCCAGTAGTCTCTCCCTAGCGAGTGCCTACGAGCAGTACTTC. The full variable domain, with the rest looked up from reference TRBV19 and TRBJ2-7, is DGGITQSPKYLFRKEGQNVTLSCEQNLNHDAMYWYRQDPGQGLRLIYYSQIVNDFQKGDIAEGYSVSREKKESFPLTVTSAQKNPTAFYLCASSLSLASAYEQYFGPGTRLTVT.

The rearrangement uses TRBV9 and TRBJ1-2, with no clear D. The CDR3 spans 13 residues. Germline CDR1 is SGDLS and CDR2 is YYNGEE. Trimming shortened V by 3 bases and J by 1 base, and 7 bases separated the two germline ends. The CDR3 DNA reads as TGTGCCAGCAGCGCGCGGATTAACTATGGCTACACCTTC. This translates into CASSARINYGYTF.

The rearrangement uses TRBV29-1 and TRBJ2-5; 9 bases agree with TRBD1. The CDR3 runs 14 residues. V shed 4 bases, J shed 2 bases, and the junction held 5 bases outside the gene matches. Germline V lookup: CDR1 SQVTM, CDR2 ANQGSEA. The CDR3 sequence is CSVGLTGGQETQYF. The DNA of the CDR3 is TGCAGCGTTGGGCTGACAGGGGGGCAAGAGACCCAGTACTTC.

The V and J genes are TRBV7-2 and TRBJ2-1, with 12 bases fitting TRBD1. The CDR3 is 15 residues long. CDR1 SGHTA and CDR2 FQGNSA come from the germline V gene. The V gene end was trimmed by 5 bases and the J gene end by 7 bases; junction bases not matched to a gene: 6. CDR3 protein: CASSRDRGLENEQFF. CDR3 coding DNA: TGTGCCAGCAGCCGGGACAGGGGGCTAGAGAATGAGCAGTTCTTC.

The rearrangement uses TRBV28 and TRBJ2-2, with 10 bases fitting TRBD1. The CDR3 has 15 amino acids. In germline, CDR1 is MDHEN, CDR2 SYDVKM. The ends lost 5 bases at V and 4 bases at J; junction bases unmatched: 4. The CDR3 DNA sequence: TGTGCCAGCAGTCCTGGACAGGGGGGCACCGGGGAGCTGTTTTTT. Protein product: CASSPGQGGTGELFF.

The rearrangement uses TRBV6-5 and TRBJ1-2; TRBD1 is a possible D gene (6 bases). CDR3 size: 12 residues. Per germline, CDR1 MNHEY and CDR2 SVGAGI. V dropped 6 bases and J dropped 7 bases, with 12 bases sitting between them. The CDR3: CASRTGQSGYTF. The CDR3 nucleotides are TGTGCCAGCAGAACTGGACAGTCTGGCTACACCTTC.

V usage is TRBV29-1 and J usage is TRBJ1-1, with D possibly matching TRBD1 (6 bases). In germline, CDR1 is SQVTM, CDR2 ANQGSEA. V lost 5 bases, J lost 5 bases, and 15 bases lay in between. The CDR3 sequence is 13 residues long. This chain's CDR3 is CSVFSGGLTEAFF. As DNA, the CDR3 is TGCAGCGTTTTCTCGGGGGGGCTGACTGAAGCTTTCTTT. The full variable domain, completed using reference TRBV29-1 and TRBJ1-1, is SAVISQKPSRDICQRGTSLTIQCQVDSQVTMMFWYRQQPGQSLTLIATANQGSEATYESGFVIDKFPISRPNLTFSTLTVSNMSPEDSSIYLCSVFSGGLTEAFFGQGTRLTVV.

This clone was counted only a few times. The V gene is TRBV28, the J gene TRBJ1-1; maybe TRBD1 (6 bases). This CDR3 is built from 12 residues. V was trimmed by 10 bases and J by 2 bases, leaving 11 bases between them. The V gene's germline CDR1 is MDHEN and CDR2 SYDVKM. CDR3 bases: TGTGCCACCCAACAGGGAAACACTGAAGCTTTCTTT. Translated, it gives CATQQGNTEAFF.

The genes are TRBV5-4 and TRBJ2-1; TRBD2 is a possible D gene (5 bases). The CDR3 consists of 16 residues. Looked up from germline, CDR1 is SGHNT and CDR2 is YYREEE (reference sequence). V lost 4 bases and J lost 0, with 14 bases in between. The CDR3 nucleotides are TGTGCCAGCAGCCTAAGCGGCTCGAGCTCCTACAATGAGCAGTTCTTC. This encodes CASSLSGSSSYNEQFF. Complete variable domain (other parts from reference TRBV5-4 and TRBJ2-1): ETGVTQSPTHLIKTRGQQVTLRCSSQSGHNTVSWYQQALGQGPQFIFQYYREEENGRGNFPPRFSGLQFPNYSSELNVNALELDDSALYLCASSLSGSSSYNEQFFGPGTRLTVL.

CDR3 residues: CASSVTGGLANTEAFF. Written as DNA, the CDR3 is TGTGCCAGCAGTGTGACAGGTGGGCTGGCGAACACTGAAGCTTTCTTT. The rearrangement uses TRBV2 and TRBJ1-1; tentatively, D is TRBD1 (6 bases). The CDR3 length is 16 residues. V was shortened by 4 bases and J by 1 base, with 16 bases between the two germline ends. Germline loops: CDR1 SNHLY, CDR2 FYNNEI.

V and J are TRBV5-1 and TRBJ1-2, with TRBD1 matching over 7 bases. The V gene end was trimmed by 0 bases and the J gene end by 6 bases; junction bases not matched to a gene: 5. CDR1 and CDR2 (germline): SGHRS, YFSETQ. The length of the CDR3 is 14 residues. The CDR3 DNA follows: TGCGCCAGCAGCTTGGGACAGGGAGCTGATGGCTACACCTTC. Amino acids: CASSLGQGADGYTF.